This T cell receptor (beta chain) was captured by sequencing in a study of CD8 T cells in ankylosing spondylitis listed by TCRdb under 2017. Some background on the complete study: The study profiled T cell receptor beta repertoires in healthy donors and ankylosing spondylitis patients to find disease-linked TCR variants. Samples of peripheral blood were taken, and for ankylosing spondylitis patients, synovial fluid was collected as well. The whole study cohort included 108 healthy donors and 20 to 25 ankylosing spondylitis patients.

The full study reports these points: Some of the motif variants had been reported before in the synovial fluid and blood of reactive arthritis patients, a finding that suggests common disease-initiation mechanisms. A CD8+ phenotype was shown by the disease-linked clones, which were found at relatively low frequencies in peripheral blood. A TCR beta motif of several highly homologous amino acid variants appeared characteristic of blood from ankylosing spondylitis patients. The disease-linked clones were reported to be significantly enriched in matched synovial fluid samples from ankylosing spondylitis patients.

Sequencing instrument: Illumina HiSeq 2500. Quantitative 5'-RACE with molecular barcodes was the method used to prepare the TCR beta libraries. As for the original processing: A new computational method, built on a probabilistic model of VDJ rearrangement, was used to identify disease-linked TCR variants. TCRdb reworked the public reads: Q25 trimming with fastp, MiXCR clone assembly, productive beta chains retained. Each CDR3 protein appears once, grouped with its most common genes and DNA. These V and J calls derive from TCRdb rather than the authors' analysis. For this sample the table gives about 360,000 distinct CDR3 sequences, of which roughly 20% were detected only once. Of the sample, over 10% falls within the top ten clones. This clonotype has more than one count but fewer than ten. Its antigen is still unknown. Base-call qualities are not available, and no considerably larger clone is one nucleotide away.

The receptor was derived from a male donor with ankylosing spondylitis or in good health (not recorded which). The sequenced sample consisted of blood, either unsorted or a sorted T cell fraction (not recorded which).

The DNA is TGCGCCAGCAGCCCCCCGCTCCAGAACACTGAAGCTTTCTTT. It translates as CASSPPLQNTEAFF. Here the chain combines TRBV4-1 and TRBJ1-1; there is no confident call for the D gene. CDR3 length: 14 amino acids, cysteine to phenylalanine. Only the CDR3 portion is preserved as DNA: 42 bases, with reading frame beginning at the first base. V is pared back by 4 bases and J by 1 base, with 10 bases lying between the germline termini. CDR1 MGHRA and CDR2 YSYEKL are derived from the germline V gene.